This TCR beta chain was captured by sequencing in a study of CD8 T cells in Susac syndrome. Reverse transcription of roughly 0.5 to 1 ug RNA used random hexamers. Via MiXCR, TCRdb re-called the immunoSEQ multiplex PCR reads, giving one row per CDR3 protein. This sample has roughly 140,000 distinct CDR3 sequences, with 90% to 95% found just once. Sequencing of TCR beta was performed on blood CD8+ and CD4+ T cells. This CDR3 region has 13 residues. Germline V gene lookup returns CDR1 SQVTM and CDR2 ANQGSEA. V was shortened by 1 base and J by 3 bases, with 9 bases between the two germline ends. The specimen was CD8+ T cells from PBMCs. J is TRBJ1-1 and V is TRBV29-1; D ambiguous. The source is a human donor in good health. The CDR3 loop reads CSVEGPTHTEAFF. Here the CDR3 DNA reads TGCAGCGTTGAAGGCCCAACCCACACTGAAGCTTTCTTT. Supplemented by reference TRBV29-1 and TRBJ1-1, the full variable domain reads SAVISQKPSRDICQRGTSLTIQCQVDSQVTMMFWYRQQPGQSLTLIATANQGSEATYESGFVIDKFPISRPNLTFSTLTVSNMSPEDSSIYLCSVEGPTHTEAFFGQGTRLTVV.